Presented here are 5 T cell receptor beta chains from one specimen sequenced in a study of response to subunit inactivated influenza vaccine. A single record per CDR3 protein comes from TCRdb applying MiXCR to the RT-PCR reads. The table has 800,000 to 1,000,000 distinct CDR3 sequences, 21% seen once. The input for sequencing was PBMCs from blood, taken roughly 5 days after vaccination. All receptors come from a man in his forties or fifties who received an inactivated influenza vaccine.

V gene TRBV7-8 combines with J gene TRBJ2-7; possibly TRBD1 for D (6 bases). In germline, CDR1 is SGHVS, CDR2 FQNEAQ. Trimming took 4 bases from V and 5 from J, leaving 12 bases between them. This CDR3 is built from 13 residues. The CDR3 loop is CASSSPHRDEQYF. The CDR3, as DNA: TGTGCCAGCAGCTCACCCCACAGGGACGAGCAGTACTTC.

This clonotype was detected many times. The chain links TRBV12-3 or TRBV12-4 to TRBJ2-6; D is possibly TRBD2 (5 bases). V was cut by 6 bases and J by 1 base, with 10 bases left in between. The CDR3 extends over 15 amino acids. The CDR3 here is CASSLRGSGANVLTF. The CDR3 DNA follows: TGTGCCAGCAGCTTACGGGGATCTGGGGCCAACGTCCTGACTTTC.

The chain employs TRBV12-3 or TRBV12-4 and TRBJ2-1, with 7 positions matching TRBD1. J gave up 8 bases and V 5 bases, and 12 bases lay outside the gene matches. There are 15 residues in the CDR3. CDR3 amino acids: CASSRGQGVSYEQFF. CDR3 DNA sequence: TGTGCCAGCAGTAGAGGGCAGGGGGTCAGTTATGAGCAGTTCTTC.

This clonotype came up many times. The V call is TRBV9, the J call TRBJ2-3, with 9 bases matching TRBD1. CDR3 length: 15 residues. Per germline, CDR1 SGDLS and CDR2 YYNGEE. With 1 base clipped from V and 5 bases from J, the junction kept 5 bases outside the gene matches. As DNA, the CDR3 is TGTGCCAGCAGCGTATTAGGGGACAGGGTAGATACGCAGTATTTT. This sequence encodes CASSVLGDRVDTQYF. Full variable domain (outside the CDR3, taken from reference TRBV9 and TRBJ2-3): DSGVTQTPKHLITATGQRVTLRCSPRSGDLSVYWYQQSLDQGLQFLIQYYNGEERAKGNILERFSAQQFPDLHSELNLSSLELGDSALYFCASSVLGDRVDTQYFGPGTRLTVL.

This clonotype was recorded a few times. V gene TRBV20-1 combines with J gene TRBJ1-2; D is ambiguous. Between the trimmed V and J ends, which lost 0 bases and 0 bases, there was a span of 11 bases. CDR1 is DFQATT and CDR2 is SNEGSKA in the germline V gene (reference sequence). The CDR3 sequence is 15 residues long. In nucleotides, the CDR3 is TGCAGTGCTAGAGAGACGCGGAGGACTAACTATGGCTACACCTTC. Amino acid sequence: CSARETRRTNYGYTF.